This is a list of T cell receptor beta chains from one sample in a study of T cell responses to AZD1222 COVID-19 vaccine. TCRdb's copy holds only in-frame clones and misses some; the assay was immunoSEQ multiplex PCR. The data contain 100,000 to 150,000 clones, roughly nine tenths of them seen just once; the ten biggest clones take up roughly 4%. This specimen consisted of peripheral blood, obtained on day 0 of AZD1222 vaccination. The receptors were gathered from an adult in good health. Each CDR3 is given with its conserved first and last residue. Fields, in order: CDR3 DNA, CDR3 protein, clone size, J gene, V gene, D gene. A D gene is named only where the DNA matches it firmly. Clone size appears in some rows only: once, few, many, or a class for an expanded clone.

CDR3nt: TGTGCCAGCCGAAGCCAGGGACTTTACGAGCAGTACTTC; CDR3aa: CASRSQGLYEQYF; abundance: .; j_gene: TRBJ2-7; v_gene: TRBV6-5; d_gene: .
CDR3nt: TGCGCCAGCAGCCCGGAGTCGGACAGGGGACCTGAAGCTTTCTTT; CDR3aa: CASSPESDRGPEAFF; abundance: once; j_gene: TRBJ1-1; v_gene: TRBV5-1; d_gene: TRBD1
CDR3nt: TGCGCCAGCAGTGAGTCGAGGACAGGGTCGGACTATGGCTACACCTTC; CDR3aa: CASSESRTGSDYGYTF; abundance: .; j_gene: TRBJ1-2; v_gene: TRBV10-1; d_gene: TRBD1
CDR3nt: TGTGCCAGCAGCGTAGGAGTAGGATCCTCCTACGAGCAGTACTTC; CDR3aa: CASSVGVGSSYEQYF; abundance: .; j_gene: TRBJ2-7; v_gene: TRBV9; d_gene: .
CDR3nt: TGTGCCAGCTCACCATTCTCGGGACGGGATCAGCCCCAGCATTTT; CDR3aa: CASSPFSGRDQPQHF; abundance: .; j_gene: TRBJ1-5; v_gene: TRBV18; d_gene: .
CDR3nt: TGCGCCAGCAGCTTGGCCACATACAATGAGCAGTTCTTC; CDR3aa: CASSLATYNEQFF; abundance: .; j_gene: TRBJ2-1; v_gene: TRBV5-1; d_gene: .
CDR3nt: TGTGCCACCAGTGAGCCGGGCTGGCCCTATGGCTACACCTTC; CDR3aa: CATSEPGWPYGYTF; abundance: .; j_gene: TRBJ1-2; v_gene: TRBV24-1; d_gene: .
CDR3nt: TGTGCCAGTCTCGGACAGCTGAACACTGAAGCTTTCTTT; CDR3aa: CASLGQLNTEAFF; abundance: few; j_gene: TRBJ1-1; v_gene: TRBV5-5; d_gene: .
CDR3nt: TGTGCCAGCAGCTTGGTACCTAGCGGATGGGGTGAGCAGTTCTTC; CDR3aa: CASSLVPSGWGEQFF; abundance: .; j_gene: TRBJ2-1; v_gene: TRBV5-4; d_gene: TRBD2
CDR3nt: TGTGCCTGGAGTGGGGACAGGGGGCAACGGGAAAAACTGTTTTTT; CDR3aa: CAWSGDRGQREKLFF; abundance: .; j_gene: TRBJ1-4; v_gene: TRBV30; d_gene: TRBD1
CDR3nt: TGTGCCAGCAGCCGTAGCGGGAAGGGGAATGAGCAGTTCTTC; CDR3aa: CASSRSGKGNEQFF; abundance: few; j_gene: TRBJ2-1; v_gene: TRBV7-8; d_gene: TRBD2
CDR3nt: TGTGCCAGCAGCTTAGATCCGGCTTACAATGAGCAGTTCTTC; CDR3aa: CASSLDPAYNEQFF; abundance: .; j_gene: TRBJ2-1; v_gene: TRBV11-2; d_gene: .
CDR3nt: TGCGCCAGCAGCTTGGGGGCAGGGAAAACTGAAGCTTTCTTT; CDR3aa: CASSLGAGKTEAFF; abundance: .; j_gene: TRBJ1-1; v_gene: TRBV5-1; d_gene: .
CDR3nt: TGTGCCAGCAGTTTAGTCGGTGCGAACACTGAAGCTTTCTTT; CDR3aa: CASSLVGANTEAFF; abundance: .; j_gene: TRBJ1-1; v_gene: TRBV27; d_gene: .
CDR3nt: TGTGCCAGCAGCTTGGAGCGGGGTGAGCAGTTCTTC; CDR3aa: CASSLERGEQFF; abundance: .; j_gene: TRBJ2-1; v_gene: TRBV7-2; d_gene: TRBD2
CDR3nt: TGTGCCAGCAGCTCAGGACAGCGCTATGGCTACACCTTC; CDR3aa: CASSSGQRYGYTF; abundance: .; j_gene: TRBJ1-2; v_gene: TRBV7-9; d_gene: .
CDR3nt: TGTGCCAGCAGCTCCGCGGGACACCTTGAAGCTTTCTTT; CDR3aa: CASSSAGHLEAFF; abundance: .; j_gene: TRBJ1-1; v_gene: TRBV7-3; d_gene: .
CDR3nt: TGCGCCAGCAGCTTTCGTCGCGGCAACACTGAAGCTTTCTTT; CDR3aa: CASSFRRGNTEAFF; abundance: .; j_gene: TRBJ1-1; v_gene: TRBV5-1; d_gene: .
CDR3nt: TGTGCCAGCAGCTCAGTTGGGGGGTATAGCAATCAGCCCCAGCATTTT; CDR3aa: CASSSVGGYSNQPQHF; abundance: .; j_gene: TRBJ1-5; v_gene: TRBV7-8; d_gene: .
CDR3nt: TGTGCTAGTGGTTTGGTACCGGCAGCGTCCAACTATGGCTACACCTTC; CDR3aa: CASGLVPAASNYGYTF; abundance: few; j_gene: TRBJ1-2; v_gene: TRBV12-5; d_gene: .
CDR3nt: TGCAGTGCTAGTCAGGGATGGTATAGCAATCAGCCCCAGCATTTT; CDR3aa: CSASQGWYSNQPQHF; abundance: .; j_gene: TRBJ1-5; v_gene: TRBV20-1; d_gene: .
CDR3nt: TGTGCCAGCAGCCAAACCGGCACCGGGGAGCTGTTTTTT; CDR3aa: CASSQTGTGELFF; abundance: .; j_gene: TRBJ2-2; v_gene: TRBV3-1/TRBV3-2; d_gene: .
CDR3nt: TGTGCCATCAGTGAGTCGTTGCGACTAGCGGGGGAGGGTGAGCAGTTCTTC; CDR3aa: CAISESLRLAGEGEQFF; abundance: .; j_gene: TRBJ2-1; v_gene: TRBV10-3; d_gene: TRBD2
CDR3nt: TGCGCCAGCAGCCTGAGGGACCTTAGGACCGGGGAGCTGTTTTTT; CDR3aa: CASSLRDLRTGELFF; abundance: .; j_gene: TRBJ2-2; v_gene: TRBV5-1; d_gene: .
CDR3nt: TGCAGTGCTAGTCCTACTAGCGGGGGTTACAATGAGCAGTTCTTC; CDR3aa: CSASPTSGGYNEQFF; abundance: few; j_gene: TRBJ2-1; v_gene: TRBV20-1; d_gene: TRBD2
CDR3nt: TGTGCCAGCAGCACCATAGCGGGGGGCCGACTCAATACAGATACGCAGTATTTT; CDR3aa: CASSTIAGGRLNTDTQYF; abundance: .; j_gene: TRBJ2-3; v_gene: TRBV9; d_gene: TRBD2
CDR3nt: TGTGCCAGCAGCTTAGGGCAGCAAGAGACCCAGTACTTC; CDR3aa: CASSLGQQETQYF; abundance: .; j_gene: TRBJ2-5; v_gene: TRBV7-6; d_gene: .
CDR3nt: TGTGCCTGGAGTGACGGGTGGGATGAAAAACTGTTTTTT; CDR3aa: CAWSDGWDEKLFF; abundance: .; j_gene: TRBJ1-4; v_gene: TRBV30; d_gene: .
CDR3nt: TGTGCCAGCAGCGTAGGGCCGCCCCAGTCTAATTCACCCCTCCACTTT; CDR3aa: CASSVGPPQSNSPLHF; abundance: .; j_gene: TRBJ1-6; v_gene: TRBV9; d_gene: .
CDR3nt: TGTGCCAGCAGTTACCAGGGACAGGGCAATTCACCCCTCCACTTT; CDR3aa: CASSYQGQGNSPLHF; abundance: .; j_gene: TRBJ1-6; v_gene: TRBV6-6; d_gene: TRBD1
CDR3nt: TGTGCCAGCTCACGAACTTGGGTGGGGGAGGAGAACACTGAAGCTTTCTTT; CDR3aa: CASSRTWVGEENTEAFF; abundance: .; j_gene: TRBJ1-1; v_gene: TRBV18; d_gene: .
CDR3nt: TGTGCCAGCAGTTTTACGGTGAGGCCCGGGGAGCTGTTTTTT; CDR3aa: CASSFTVRPGELFF; abundance: .; j_gene: TRBJ2-2; v_gene: TRBV27; d_gene: .
CDR3nt: TGTGCCACCAGTGACTCCGGGTCTCAGAACACCGGGGAGCTGTTTTTT; CDR3aa: CATSDSGSQNTGELFF; abundance: .; j_gene: TRBJ2-2; v_gene: TRBV24-1; d_gene: .
CDR3nt: TGTGCCAGCAGTGAGGGGCCCACCAGGGAGACCCAGTACTTC; CDR3aa: CASSEGPTRETQYF; abundance: few; j_gene: TRBJ2-5; v_gene: TRBV6-1; d_gene: .
CDR3nt: TGTGCCAGTAGTTCCCGACTAGCGGGAGTGGAGACCCAGTACTTC; CDR3aa: CASSSRLAGVETQYF; abundance: .; j_gene: TRBJ2-5; v_gene: TRBV19; d_gene: TRBD2
CDR3nt: TGTGCCAGTAGTAAGCCCGGACAGTCTAACTATGGCTACACCTTC; CDR3aa: CASSKPGQSNYGYTF; abundance: .; j_gene: TRBJ1-2; v_gene: TRBV19; d_gene: .
CDR3nt: TGCGCCAGCAGCCAAGTAGTCTTGGGCACAGATACGCAGTATTTT; CDR3aa: CASSQVVLGTDTQYF; abundance: .; j_gene: TRBJ2-3; v_gene: TRBV4-1; d_gene: .
CDR3nt: TGTGCCAGCTCGGTCGGTAGCGGGAGCTACGAGCAGTACTTC; CDR3aa: CASSVGSGSYEQYF; abundance: .; j_gene: TRBJ2-7; v_gene: TRBV27; d_gene: TRBD2
CDR3nt: TGTGCCTGGAGCTTTGTTTATGAGCAGTTCTTC; CDR3aa: CAWSFVYEQFF; abundance: .; j_gene: TRBJ2-1; v_gene: TRBV30; d_gene: .
CDR3nt: TGTGCTAGTGGTTTGGAGAGCAAAGCGCAGTATTTT; CDR3aa: CASGLESKAQYF; abundance: few; j_gene: TRBJ2-3; v_gene: TRBV12-5; d_gene: .
CDR3nt: TGTGCCAGCAGTGAAGGTGGGGGGGGCACAGATACGCAGTATTTT; CDR3aa: CASSEGGGGTDTQYF; abundance: many; j_gene: TRBJ2-3; v_gene: TRBV6-4; d_gene: TRBD2